Following are 27 T cell receptor beta chains from one sample sequenced in a study of blood T cell repertoires in COVID-19. TCRdb keeps only in-frame clones here, not all; method: immunoSEQ multiplex PCR. The sample holds some 80,000 clones, around 80% seen once. Sequenced: peripheral blood. Receptors originate from a human donor in a cohort sampled during active COVID-19.

V gene TRBV11-2 combines with J gene TRBJ2-3; D gene uncertain. The CDR3 spans 11 residues. The V end was cut by 0 bases, the J end by 11 bases, with 6 bases between. In germline, CDR1 is SGHAT, CDR2 FQNNGV. The CDR3 spells CASSLERGQYF. In DNA form, the CDR3 reads TGTGCCAGCAGCTTAGAGCGTGGGCAGTATTTT.

V and J are TRBV3-1 (or the pseudogene TRBV3-2) and TRBJ1-4; TRBD1 matches 7 bases. In germline, CDR1 is LGHDT, CDR2 YNNKEL (reference sequence). V dropped 3 bases and J dropped 4; count of bases not matched to a gene: 2. The CDR3 has 14 amino acids. CDR3 sequence reads: CASSHGTDNEKLFF. Here the CDR3 DNA reads TGTGCCAGCAGCCACGGGACAGATAATGAAAAACTGTTTTTT.

This rearrangement joins TRBV3-1 (or the pseudogene TRBV3-2) to TRBJ2-3, with 7 bases identical to TRBD1. Looked up from germline, CDR1 is LGHDT and CDR2 is YNNKEL (reference sequence). J was trimmed by 4 bases and V by 4 bases; bases with no gene match: 8. This CDR3 has 15 amino acids. CDR3 nucleotides: TGTGCCAGCAGCCCGACAGGGCTTGGGGCAGATACGCAGTATTTT. It yields the protein CASSPTGLGADTQYF.

The chain uses TRBV29-1 and TRBJ2-7; 8 bases are shared with TRBD1. Trimming at V came to 3 bases and at J to 3 bases, leaving 1 base not matched to a gene. The CDR3 length is 12 residues. Germline assignment: CDR1 SQVTM and CDR2 ANQGSEA. DNA for the CDR3: TGCAGCGTTGACACAGGGGGCTACGAGCAGTACTTC. It codes for CSVDTGGYEQYF.

V is TRBV9 and J is TRBJ2-7, with TRBD2 matching 7 bases. The V gene end was trimmed by 4 bases and the J gene end by 7 bases; junction bases not matched to a gene: 11. This CDR3 comprises 14 residues. The V gene's germline CDR1 is SGDLS and CDR2 YYNGEE. CDR3 amino acids: CASSPSGGSGEQYF. CDR3 bases: TGTGCCAGCAGCCCCTCGGGGGGTTCGGGAGAGCAGTACTTC.

This chain links TRBV30 with TRBJ1-1; the D gene is possibly TRBD1 (5 bases). Germline V gives CDR1 GTSNPN, CDR2 SVGIG (reference sequence). Trimming pared 2 bases from V and 7 bases from J, leaving 14 bases between. The CDR3 totals 13 residues. DNA of the CDR3: TGTGCCTGGAGTTCAACCCAAAGGGGTGAAGCTTTCTTT. The encoded protein is CAWSSTQRGEAFF.

This chain links TRBV3-1 (or the pseudogene TRBV3-2) with TRBJ2-7; D remains unclear. CDR3 length: 12 amino acids. The germline V gene has CDR1 LGHDT and CDR2 YNNKEL (reference sequence). V gave up 3 bases and J gave up 3 bases, with 6 bases separating them. CDR3 in amino acids: CASSHTDYEQYF. The DNA of the CDR3 is TGTGCCAGCAGCCATACAGACTACGAGCAGTACTTC.

The V and J genes are TRBV7-3 and TRBJ2-3; 8 bases map to TRBD1. Germline loops: CDR1 SGHTA, CDR2 FQGTGA. The junction had 5 bases not matched to a gene; V was cut back by 5 bases and J by 1 base. The CDR3 has 15 residues. CDR3 in DNA: TGTGCCAGCAGCGAGACAGGGGTGGGCACAGATACGCAGTATTTT. Translating gives CASSETGVGTDTQYF.

This chain uses TRBV19 with TRBJ1-3; 9 bases map to TRBD1. V was pared by 5 bases and J by 2 bases, with 1 base of the junction left unmatched. The V gene's germline CDR1 is LNHDA and CDR2 SQIVND (reference sequence). This CDR3 is built from 14 residues. In DNA, the CDR3 is TGTGCCAGTAGTGGGACAGGGCCTGGAAACACCATATATTTT. It yields the protein CASSGTGPGNTIYF.

The V call is TRBV6-5, the J call TRBJ2-7; 10 bases line up with TRBD1. Germline V gene lookup returns CDR1 MNHEY and CDR2 SVGAGI. The CDR3 spans 13 residues. The V and J ends lost 5 bases and 5 bases, in that order; junction bases with no gene match: 3. The CDR3 loop reads CASSIGTGDEQYF. DNA for the CDR3: TGTGCCAGCAGTATAGGGACAGGGGACGAGCAGTACTTC.

The chain has TRBV12-3 or TRBV12-4 and TRBJ1-2; maybe TRBD1 (5 bases). Trimming stripped 6 bases from V and 6 bases from J, with 14 bases between. The CDR3 loop spans 13 amino acids. CDR3 in DNA: TGTGCCAGCAGCTTTGGCAGGGATGATGGCTACACCTTC. Its translation: CASSFGRDDGYTF.

This clone occurred once. The chain joins TRBV19 to TRBJ1-1; D is perhaps TRBD1 (5 bases). The CDR3 covers 16 residues. Germline V lookup: CDR1 LNHDA, CDR2 SQIVND (reference sequence). The germline V and J ends were trimmed by 6 bases and 0 bases, with 17 bases remaining between them. For the CDR3, the DNA is TGTGCCAGTAGGCGGAGGGGCGGTGGGATGAACACTGAAGCTTTCTTT. Residues: CASRRRGGGMNTEAFF.

V usage is TRBV18 and J usage is TRBJ1-2, with unresolved D. Between the trimmed V and J ends, which lost 1 base and 4 bases, there was a span of 10 bases. Per the germline V gene, CDR1 is KGHSH and CDR2 is LQKENI. The CDR3 runs 14 residues. CDR3 loop: CASSPRPPGYGYTF. As DNA, the CDR3 is TGTGCCAGCTCACCACGGCCTCCGGGCTATGGCTACACCTTC. Together with reference TRBV18 and TRBJ1-2, the CDR3 gives the full variable domain: NAGVMQNPRHLVRRRGQEARLRCSPMKGHSHVYWYRQLPEEGLKFMVYLQKENIIDESGMPKERFSAEFPKEGPSILRIQQVVRGDSAAYFCASSPRPPGYGYTFGSGTRLTVV.

The rearrangement joins TRBV11-2 to TRBJ1-1; D might be TRBD1 (5 bases). Deletions cut 7 bases from V and 0 bases from J, with 12 bases between. The germline CDR1 and CDR2 sequences are SGHAT and FQNNGV. The CDR3 consists of 14 residues. CDR3 loop: CASTRGALNTEAFF. The CDR3 DNA reads TGTGCCAGCACAAGGGGCGCTTTGAACACTGAAGCTTTCTTT.

This sequence joins TRBV6-2 or TRBV6-3 and TRBJ1-1; D remains ambiguous. Trimming removed 5 bases at V and 5 bases at J, with 18 bases between. The CDR3 is 15 residues long. CDR1 MNHEY and CDR2 SVGEGT come from the germline V gene. The CDR3 bases are TGTGCCAGCAGTATGAGCAGGTCCGGAGGGACTGAAGCTTTCTTT. The encoded protein is CASSMSRSGGTEAFF.

The chain combines TRBV18 with TRBJ2-6; 7 bases are a match to TRBD1. Unmatched junction bases numbered 12, after V lost 3 bases and J lost 1 base. Germline loops: CDR1 KGHSH, CDR2 LQKENI. This CDR3 region has 19 residues. The CDR3 sequence: CASSPIRRQGQSGANVLTF. The CDR3 nucleotides are TGTGCCAGCTCACCCATTCGACGACAGGGTCAATCTGGGGCCAACGTCCTGACTTTC.

This clone was observed a handful of times. The chain joins TRBV9 to TRBJ1-6; D not certain. Per germline, CDR1 SGDLS and CDR2 YYNGEE. The CDR3 is 14 amino acids. V lost 5 bases and J lost 3, with 9 bases in between. In DNA, the CDR3 is TGTGCCAGCAGGGCAGATGTCTATAATTCACCCCTCCACTTT. As protein: CASRADVYNSPLHF.

This clone was recorded a few times. V and J are TRBV7-9 and TRBJ1-1, with D hard to call. This CDR3 is built from 15 residues. The germline V gene encodes CDR1 SEHNR and CDR2 FQNEAQ (reference sequence). V was clipped by 5 bases and J by 3 bases, with 16 bases between them. The CDR3 is CASSPPPGGDTEAFF. CDR3 coding DNA: TGTGCCAGCAGCCCCCCTCCCGGCGGCGACACTGAAGCTTTCTTT.

The chain has TRBV7-2 and TRBJ1-3, with D uncertain. Germline V gene sequence: CDR1 SGHTA, CDR2 FQGNSA. The germline V and J ends were trimmed by 1 base and 1 base, with 11 bases remaining between them. The CDR3 has 16 amino acids. CDR3 bases: TGTGCCAGCAGCTTAGGTCCGGTTAGTTCTGGAAACACCATATATTTT. Its protein product is CASSLGPVSSGNTIYF.

The chain recombines TRBV5-1 with TRBJ1-1; 7 bases are shared with TRBD1. Germline-derived CDR1 and CDR2 are SGHRS and YFSETQ. With V trimmed by 3 bases and J by 4 bases, 9 bases remained unmatched. There are 15 residues in the CDR3. The CDR3 loop is CASSCPRGVCTEAFF. CDR3 sequence (DNA): TGCGCCAGCAGCTGCCCCAGGGGGGTTTGCACTGAAGCTTTCTTT.

As DNA, the CDR3 is TGCGCCAGCAGCGGAGGGACAGGTAGAGCCTACGAGCAGTACTTC. Its translation: CASSGGTGRAYEQYF. The chain uses TRBV5-1 and TRBJ2-7; 8 nucleotides match TRBD1. Germline values: CDR1 SGHRS, CDR2 YFSETQ. This CDR3 has 15 residues. Trimming cost V 4 bases and J 2 bases; bases outside gene matches: 8.

The chain is built from TRBV7-9 and TRBJ1-4; weak D call: TRBD1 (5 bases). CDR1 and CDR2 (germline): SEHNR, FQNEAQ (reference sequence). The ends were cut back, 6 bases at V and 7 bases at J, with 12 bases in the middle. The CDR3 runs 13 residues. The CDR3 loop reads CASRAGLSEKLFF. CDR3 bases: TGTGCCAGCAGGGCAGGGTTGAGTGAAAAACTGTTTTTT. Variable domain in full (rest from reference TRBV7-9 and TRBJ1-4): DTGVSQNPRHKITKRGQNVTFRCDPISEHNRLYWYRQTLGQGPEFLTYFQNEAQLEKSRLLSDRFSAERPKGSFSTLEIQRTEQGDSAMYLCASRAGLSEKLFFGSGTQLSVL.

CDR3 DNA sequence: TGTGCCAGCAGTGAGGGACTAGCGGGGACCTTTTACAATGAGCAGTTCTTC. As protein: CASSEGLAGTFYNEQFF. The chain employs TRBV6-2 or TRBV6-3 and TRBJ2-1, with 13 bases identical to TRBD2. Trimming cost V 5 bases and J 4 bases; bases outside gene matches: 8. This CDR3 spans 17 amino acids. Germline V gives CDR1 MNHEY, CDR2 SVGEGT.

The chain's CDR3 is CASSWRTGVHNEQFF. The CDR3 DNA follows: TGTGCCAGCAGCTGGCGGACAGGGGTTCACAATGAGCAGTTCTTC. The genes are TRBV5-8 and TRBJ2-1; 9 bases map to TRBD1. Germline values: CDR1 SGHTS, CDR2 YDEGEE. The CDR3 extends over 15 amino acids. V dropped 3 bases and J dropped 5; count of bases not matched to a gene: 6. Full variable domain (remainder filled in from reference TRBV5-8 and TRBJ2-1): EAGVTQSPTHLIKTRGQQATLRCSPISGHTSVYWYQQALGLGLQFLLWYDEGEERNRGNFPPRFSGRQFPNYSSELNVNALELEDSALYLCASSWRTGVHNEQFFGPGTRLTVL.

The chain uses TRBV12-3 or TRBV12-4 and TRBJ2-7; 8 nucleotides match TRBD1. With 4 bases clipped from V and 5 bases from J, the junction kept 4 bases outside the gene matches. The CDR3 runs to 13 residues. The CDR3 reads CASSWTGLDEQYF. The CDR3 coding sequence is TGTGCCAGCAGTTGGACAGGGCTGGACGAGCAGTACTTC.

This CDR3 is CSVDGGDGDGYTF. The CDR3 DNA is TGCAGCGTTGATGGCGGGGACGGGGATGGCTACACCTTC. The chain carries TRBV29-1 and TRBJ1-2; possibly TRBD1 for D (5 bases). Trimming cost V 3 bases and J 6 bases, with 14 bases left between them. This CDR3 has 13 residues. Germline CDR1 SQVTM, CDR2 ANQGSEA.

The chain has TRBV18 and TRBJ1-1; TRBD1 is a possible D gene (6 bases). V lost 3 bases, J lost 1 base, and 9 bases lay in between. The CDR3 extends over 14 amino acids. CDR1 and CDR2 (germline): KGHSH, LQKENI. This CDR3 reads CASSPQTGNTEAFF. In DNA, the CDR3 is TGTGCCAGCTCACCCCAGACAGGGAACACTGAAGCTTTCTTT.